These T cell receptor beta chains were read from a single sample in a study of blood T cell repertoires in COVID-19. The table came from immunoSEQ multiplex PCR; TCRdb's copy has only in-frame clones and leaves some out. Among about 150,000 clones listed, 75% to 85% were seen once. The specimen was peripheral blood. These receptor sequences come from a woman in her sixties or seventies with COVID-19, enrolled during active disease. Both conserved end residues are part of each CDR3. The D gene is left open where the match is weak. Size values are once, few and many counts, or a class for expanded clones, and some rows have none.

v_gene: TRBV5-1
d_gene: TRBD2
j_gene: TRBJ2-3
abundance: NA
len: 15
CDR3aa: CASSLALAGADTQYF
CDR3nt: TGCGCCAGCAGCTTGGCGCTAGCGGGGGCAGATACGCAGTATTTT

v_gene: TRBV11-2
d_gene: NA
j_gene: TRBJ2-7
abundance: few
len: 13
CDR3aa: CASSLEPGSEQYF
CDR3nt: TGTGCCAGCAGCTTAGAGCCGGGGTCCGAGCAGTACTTC

v_gene: TRBV11-2
d_gene: NA
j_gene: TRBJ1-2
abundance: NA
len: 11
CDR3aa: CATEARNGYTF
CDR3nt: TGTGCCACCGAGGCCCGGAACGGCTACACCTTC

v_gene: TRBV3-1/TRBV3-2
d_gene: TRBD2
j_gene: TRBJ2-7
abundance: NA
len: 16
CDR3aa: CASSRPRSGASYEQYF
CDR3nt: TGTGCCAGCAGCCGACCGCGCAGCGGGGCATCCTACGAGCAGTACTTC

v_gene: TRBV2
d_gene: TRBD1
j_gene: TRBJ1-5
abundance: NA
len: 16
CDR3aa: CASSGRTGVVNQPQHF
CDR3nt: TGTGCCAGCAGTGGTAGGACAGGAGTCGTCAATCAGCCCCAGCATTTT

v_gene: TRBV7-9
d_gene: TRBD2
j_gene: TRBJ2-5
abundance: NA
len: 16
CDR3aa: CASSPGTTTYQETQYF
CDR3nt: TGTGCCAGCAGCCCAGGGACTACGACGTACCAAGAGACCCAGTACTTC

v_gene: TRBV4-1
d_gene: NA
j_gene: TRBJ2-7
abundance: few
len: 13
CDR3aa: CASSQEPGYEQYF
CDR3nt: TGCGCCAGCAGCCAAGAACCAGGCTACGAGCAGTACTTC

v_gene: TRBV6-6
d_gene: TRBD1
j_gene: TRBJ1-5
abundance: NA
len: 13
CDR3aa: CASRGTGNQPQHF
CDR3nt: TGTGCCAGCAGGGGGACAGGGAACCAGCCCCAGCATTTT

v_gene: TRBV19
d_gene: NA
j_gene: TRBJ1-5
abundance: NA
len: 13
CDR3aa: CASSEGVGQPQHF
CDR3nt: TGTGCCAGTAGTGAGGGGGTAGGTCAGCCCCAGCATTTT

v_gene: TRBV20-1
d_gene: NA
j_gene: TRBJ2-2
abundance: NA
len: 14
CDR3aa: CSASRGPNTGELFF
CDR3nt: TGCAGTGCTAGTCGCGGCCCGAACACCGGGGAGCTGTTTTTT

v_gene: TRBV5-4
d_gene: TRBD1
j_gene: TRBJ2-5
abundance: NA
len: 13
CDR3aa: CASSGTGGETQYF
CDR3nt: TGTGCCAGCAGCGGAACAGGGGGGGAGACCCAGTACTTC

v_gene: TRBV3-1/TRBV3-2
d_gene: TRBD2
j_gene: TRBJ2-3
abundance: NA
len: 13
CDR3aa: CASSQTSEGTQYF
CDR3nt: TGTGCCAGCAGCCAGACTAGCGAGGGTACGCAGTATTTT

v_gene: TRBV30
d_gene: TRBD1
j_gene: TRBJ2-7
abundance: once
len: 15
CDR3aa: CAWKSISDRGREQYF
CDR3nt: TGTGCCTGGAAGTCGATTTCGGACAGGGGCCGCGAGCAGTACTTC

v_gene: TRBV20-1
d_gene: NA
j_gene: TRBJ1-4
abundance: once
len: 11
CDR3aa: CSARLEEKLFF
CDR3nt: TGCAGTGCTAGACTAGAGGAAAAACTGTTTTTT

v_gene: TRBV5-4
d_gene: TRBD2
j_gene: TRBJ2-5
abundance: NA
len: 16
CDR3aa: CASSLDAGGMEETQYF
CDR3nt: TGTGCCAGCAGCTTGGATGCGGGGGGGATGGAAGAGACCCAGTACTTC